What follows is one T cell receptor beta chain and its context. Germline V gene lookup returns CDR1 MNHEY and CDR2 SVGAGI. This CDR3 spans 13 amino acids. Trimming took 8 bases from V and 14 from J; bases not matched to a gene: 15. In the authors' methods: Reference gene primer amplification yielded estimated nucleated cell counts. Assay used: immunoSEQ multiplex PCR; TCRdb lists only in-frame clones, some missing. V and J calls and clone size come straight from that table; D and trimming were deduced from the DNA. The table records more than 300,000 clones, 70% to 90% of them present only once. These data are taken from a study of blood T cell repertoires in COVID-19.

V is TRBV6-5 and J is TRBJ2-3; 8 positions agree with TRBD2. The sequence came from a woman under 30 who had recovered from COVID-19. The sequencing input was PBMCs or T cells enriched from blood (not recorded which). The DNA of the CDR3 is TGTGCCAGCTCCGCGTCTCCGGGACTAGGGGCGTATTTT. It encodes CASSASPGLGAYF.